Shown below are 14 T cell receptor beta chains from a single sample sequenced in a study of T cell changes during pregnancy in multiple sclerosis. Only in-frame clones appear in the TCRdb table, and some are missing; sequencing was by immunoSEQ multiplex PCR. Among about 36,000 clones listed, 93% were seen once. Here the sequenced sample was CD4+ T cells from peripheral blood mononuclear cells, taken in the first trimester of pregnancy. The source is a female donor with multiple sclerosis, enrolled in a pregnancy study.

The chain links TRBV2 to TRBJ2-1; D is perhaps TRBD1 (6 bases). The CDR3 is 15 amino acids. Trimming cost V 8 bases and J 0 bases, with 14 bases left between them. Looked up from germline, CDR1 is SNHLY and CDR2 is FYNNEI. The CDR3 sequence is CASWIARGSYNEQFF. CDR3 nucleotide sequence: TGTGCCAGCTGGATCGCCAGGGGCTCCTACAATGAGCAGTTCTTC.

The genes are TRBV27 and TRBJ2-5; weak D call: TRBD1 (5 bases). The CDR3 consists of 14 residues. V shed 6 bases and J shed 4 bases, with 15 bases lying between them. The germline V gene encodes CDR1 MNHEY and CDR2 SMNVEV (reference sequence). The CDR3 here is CASSQKGARETQYF. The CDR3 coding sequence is TGTGCCAGCAGCCAAAAAGGGGCCAGAGAGACCCAGTACTTC.

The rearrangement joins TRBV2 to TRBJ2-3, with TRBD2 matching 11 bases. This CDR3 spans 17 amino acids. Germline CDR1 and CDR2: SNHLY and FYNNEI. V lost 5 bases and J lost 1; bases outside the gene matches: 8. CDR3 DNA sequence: TGTGCCAGCAGTCCGGGACTAGCGGCCGTGGGCACAGATACGCAGTATTTT. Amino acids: CASSPGLAAVGTDTQYF.

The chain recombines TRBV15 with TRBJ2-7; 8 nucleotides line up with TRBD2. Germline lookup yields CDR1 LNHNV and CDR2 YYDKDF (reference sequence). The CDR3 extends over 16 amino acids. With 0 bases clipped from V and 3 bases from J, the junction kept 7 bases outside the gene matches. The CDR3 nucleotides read TGTGCCACCAGCAGAGATCTCCAGCGGGGGATCTACGAGCAGTACTTC. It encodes CATSRDLQRGIYEQYF.

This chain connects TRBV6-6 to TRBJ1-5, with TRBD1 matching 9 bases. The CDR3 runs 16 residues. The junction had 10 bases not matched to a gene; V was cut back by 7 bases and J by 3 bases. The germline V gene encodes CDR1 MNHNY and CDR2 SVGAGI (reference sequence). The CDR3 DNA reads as TGTGCCAGCACTCAGGACAGGGGAAAGCACAATCAGCCCCAGCATTTT. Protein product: CASTQDRGKHNQPQHF.

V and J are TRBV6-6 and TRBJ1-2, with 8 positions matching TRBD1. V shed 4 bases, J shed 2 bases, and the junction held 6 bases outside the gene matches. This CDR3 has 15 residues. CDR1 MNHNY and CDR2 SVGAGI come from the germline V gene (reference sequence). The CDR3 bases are TGTGCCAGCAGTTCTACAGGGGGAAAAAACTATGGCTACACCTTC. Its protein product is CASSSTGGKNYGYTF.

CDR3 coding DNA: TGTGCCAGCAGCGGTAGCGGTTCCTACAATGAGCAGTTCTTC. Its protein product is CASSGSGSYNEQFF. The chain links TRBV11-2 to TRBJ2-1; TRBD2 is a possible D gene (6 bases). Germline V gene data show CDR1 as SGHAT and CDR2 as FQNNGV. V lost 5 bases and J 1 base, leaving 9 bases between the germline ends. The CDR3 has 14 amino acids.

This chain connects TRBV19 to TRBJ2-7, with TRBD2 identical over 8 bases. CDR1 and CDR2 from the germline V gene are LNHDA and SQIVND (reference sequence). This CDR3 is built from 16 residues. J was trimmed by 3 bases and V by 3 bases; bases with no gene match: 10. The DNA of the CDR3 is TGTGCCAGTAGTATCCTAGGGAGCGGGAGTGTCTACGAGCAGTACTTC. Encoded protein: CASSILGSGSVYEQYF.

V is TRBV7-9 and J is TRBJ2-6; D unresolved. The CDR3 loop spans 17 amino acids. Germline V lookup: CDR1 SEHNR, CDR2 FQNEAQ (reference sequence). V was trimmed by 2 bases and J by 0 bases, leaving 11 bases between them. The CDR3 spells CASSLRQVSSGANVLTF. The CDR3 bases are TGTGCCAGCAGCTTACGGCAGGTTAGCTCTGGGGCCAACGTCCTGACTTTC.

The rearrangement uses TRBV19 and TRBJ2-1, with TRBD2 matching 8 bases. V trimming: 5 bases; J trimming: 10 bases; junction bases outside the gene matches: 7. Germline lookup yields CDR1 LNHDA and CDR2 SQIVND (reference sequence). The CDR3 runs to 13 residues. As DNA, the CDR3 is TGTGCCAGTAGTGTCGGGGGGGCGAAGGAGCAGTTCTTC. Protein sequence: CASSVGGAKEQFF. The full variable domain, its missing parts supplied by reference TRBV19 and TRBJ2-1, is DGGITQSPKYLFRKEGQNVTLSCEQNLNHDAMYWYRQDPGQGLRLIYYSQIVNDFQKGDIAEGYSVSREKKESFPLTVTSAQKNPTAFYLCASSVGGAKEQFFGPGTRLTVL.

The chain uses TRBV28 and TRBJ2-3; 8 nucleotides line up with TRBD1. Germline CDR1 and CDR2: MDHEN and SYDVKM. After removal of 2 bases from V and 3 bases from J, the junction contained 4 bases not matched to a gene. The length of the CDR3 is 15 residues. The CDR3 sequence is CASSLAGTGTDTQYF. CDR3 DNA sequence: TGTGCCAGCAGTTTAGCCGGGACAGGAACAGATACGCAGTATTTT.

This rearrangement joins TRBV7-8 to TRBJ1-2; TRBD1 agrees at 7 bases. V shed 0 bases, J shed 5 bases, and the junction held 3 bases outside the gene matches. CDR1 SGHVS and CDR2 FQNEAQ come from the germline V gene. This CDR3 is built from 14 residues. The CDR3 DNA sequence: TGTGCCAGCAGCTTAGCCGGGACAGAGTATGGCTACACCTTC. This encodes CASSLAGTEYGYTF.

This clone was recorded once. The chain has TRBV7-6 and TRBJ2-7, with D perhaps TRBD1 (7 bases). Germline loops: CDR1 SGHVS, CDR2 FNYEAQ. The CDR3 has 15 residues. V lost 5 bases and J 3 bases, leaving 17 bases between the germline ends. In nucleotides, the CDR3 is TGTGCCAGCAGCCATGGTGCGGGACAGCTCTACGAGCAGTACTTC. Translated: CASSHGAGQLYEQYF.

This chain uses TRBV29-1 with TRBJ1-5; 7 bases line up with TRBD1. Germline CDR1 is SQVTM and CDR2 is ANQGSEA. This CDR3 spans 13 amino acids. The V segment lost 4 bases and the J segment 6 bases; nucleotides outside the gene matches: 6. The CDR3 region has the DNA TGCAGCGTTGGTCAGGACAGGCTTCAGCCCCAGCATTTT. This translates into CSVGQDRLQPQHF. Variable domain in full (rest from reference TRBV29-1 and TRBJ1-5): SAVISQKPSRDICQRGTSLTIQCQVDSQVTMMFWYRQQPGQSLTLIATANQGSEATYESGFVIDKFPISRPNLTFSTLTVSNMSPEDSSIYLCSVGQDRLQPQHFGDGTRLSIL.